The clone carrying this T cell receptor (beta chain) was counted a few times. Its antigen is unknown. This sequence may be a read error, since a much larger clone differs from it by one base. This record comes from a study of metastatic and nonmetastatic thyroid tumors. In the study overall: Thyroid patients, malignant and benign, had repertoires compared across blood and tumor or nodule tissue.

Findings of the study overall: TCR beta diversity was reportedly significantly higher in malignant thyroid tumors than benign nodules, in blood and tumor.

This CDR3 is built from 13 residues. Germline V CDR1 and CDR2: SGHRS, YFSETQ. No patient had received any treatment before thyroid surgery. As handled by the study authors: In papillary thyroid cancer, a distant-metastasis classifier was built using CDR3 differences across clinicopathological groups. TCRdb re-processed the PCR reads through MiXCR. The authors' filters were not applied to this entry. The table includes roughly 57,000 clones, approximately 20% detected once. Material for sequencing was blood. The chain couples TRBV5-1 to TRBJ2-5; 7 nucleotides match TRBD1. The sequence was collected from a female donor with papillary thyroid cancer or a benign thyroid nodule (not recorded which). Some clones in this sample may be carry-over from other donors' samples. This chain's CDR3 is CASSWGQQETHYF. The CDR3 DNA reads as TGCGCCAGCAGCTGGGGACAGCAAGAGACCCACTACTTC.